This TCR beta chain was captured by sequencing in a study of PD-1 blockade in classical Hodgkin lymphoma. Every one of the patients relapsed after autologous stem cell transplantation (brentuximab vedotin exposure was variable). The germline V gene has CDR1 SGHTS and CDR2 YDEGEE. V lost 4 bases and J lost 4, with 14 bases in between. This CDR3 is 15 amino acids long. Study-wide findings and caveats: Patients with a complete response exhibited baseline diversity comparable to newly diagnosed patients. CD4+ TCR diversity climbed significantly by C4D1, unlike CD8+ TCR diversity.

TCRdb's copy holds only in-frame clones and misses some; the assay was immunoSEQ multiplex PCR. The data show about 14,000 clones, with about 81% seen just once and around 4% held by the top ten. This clone has just a few counts. The antigen is not known. The V and J genes are TRBV5-8 and TRBJ1-4; a possible D gene is TRBD1 (5 bases). This TCR came from a human donor with classical Hodgkin lymphoma. The sequencing here drew on peripheral blood mononuclear cells (PBMCs), taken at baseline. The DNA of the CDR3 is TGTGCCAGCAGCGGGGGGTCAGGATATAATGAAAAACTGTTTTTT. Its translation is CASSGGSGYNEKLFF.